This TCR beta chain emerged from a study of blood T cell repertoires in COVID-19. The overall study: Collection of acute and convalescent COVID-19 samples took place in the United States, Italy and Spain. Nucleic acid was either cDNA or gDNA, and it came from T cells, B-cell-depleted T cells, or PBMCs.

Germline loops: CDR1 SQVTM, CDR2 ANQGSEA. V was trimmed by 2 bases and J by 7 bases, leaving 12 bases between them. This CDR3 has 13 residues. Authors' processing steps: Amplification from reference gene primers served as the basis for estimated nucleated cell counts. Generated by immunoSEQ multiplex PCR, the TCRdb table keeps only in-frame clones and is missing some. V and J calls and clone size come straight from that table; D and trimming were deduced from the DNA. The sample has about 120,000 clones, approximately 82% seen once; the top ten hold less than 8%. This receptor was identified in a man aged 70-80 years with active or convalescent COVID-19. The sequencing input was peripheral blood. The chain uses TRBV29-1 and TRBJ1-3; D remains ambiguous. CDR3 in DNA: TGCAGCGTTGAAAGCCTAGGCACCAACACCATATATTTT. Protein product: CSVESLGTNTIYF.